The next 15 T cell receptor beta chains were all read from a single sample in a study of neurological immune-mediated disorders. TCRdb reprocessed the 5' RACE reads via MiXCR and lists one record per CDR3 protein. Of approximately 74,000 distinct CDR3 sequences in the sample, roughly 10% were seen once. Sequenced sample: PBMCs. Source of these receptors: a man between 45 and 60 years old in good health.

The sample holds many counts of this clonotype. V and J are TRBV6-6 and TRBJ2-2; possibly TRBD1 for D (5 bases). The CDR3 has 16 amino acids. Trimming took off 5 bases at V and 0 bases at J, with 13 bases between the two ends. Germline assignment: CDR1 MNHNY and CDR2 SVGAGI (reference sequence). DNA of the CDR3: TGTGCCAGCAGTCCGGCGACAGCCTCGAACACCGGGGAGCTGTTTTTT. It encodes CASSPATASNTGELFF.

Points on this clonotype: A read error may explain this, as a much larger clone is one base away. The CDR3 coding sequence is TGTGCCAGCAGTGTACCGGGACAGAGATATGAGCAGTTCTTC. It is translated as CASSVPGQRYEQFF. This chain joins TRBV25-1 and TRBJ2-1; 7 bases line up with TRBD1. The CDR3 totals 14 residues. CDR1 and CDR2 (germline): MGHDK, SYGVNS. Germline trimming cut 4 bases from V and 8 bases from J; bases unmatched to any gene: 8.

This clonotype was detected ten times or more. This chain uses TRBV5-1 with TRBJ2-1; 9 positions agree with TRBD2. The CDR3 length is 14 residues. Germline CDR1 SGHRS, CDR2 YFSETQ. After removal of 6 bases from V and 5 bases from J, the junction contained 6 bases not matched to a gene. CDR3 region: CASTAAGGNNEQFF. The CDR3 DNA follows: TGCGCCAGCACCGCGGCGGGAGGGAACAATGAGCAGTTCTTC.

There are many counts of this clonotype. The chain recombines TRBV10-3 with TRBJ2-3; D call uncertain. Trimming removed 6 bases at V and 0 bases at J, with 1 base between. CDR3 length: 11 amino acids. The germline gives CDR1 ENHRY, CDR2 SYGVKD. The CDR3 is CAIRSTDTQYF. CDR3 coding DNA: TGTGCCATCAGGAGCACAGATACGCAGTATTTT.

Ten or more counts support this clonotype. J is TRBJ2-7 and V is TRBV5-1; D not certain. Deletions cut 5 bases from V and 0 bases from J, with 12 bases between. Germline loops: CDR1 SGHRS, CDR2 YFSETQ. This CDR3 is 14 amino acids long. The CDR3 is CASRAQFSSYEQYF. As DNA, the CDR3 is TGCGCCAGCAGGGCCCAATTTAGCTCCTACGAGCAGTACTTC.

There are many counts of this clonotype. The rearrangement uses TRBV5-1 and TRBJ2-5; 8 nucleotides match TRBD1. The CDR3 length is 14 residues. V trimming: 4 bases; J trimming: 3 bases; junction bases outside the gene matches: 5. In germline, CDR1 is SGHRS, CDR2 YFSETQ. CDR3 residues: CASSIQGVEETQYF. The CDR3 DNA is TGCGCCAGCAGCATACAGGGGGTTGAAGAGACCCAGTACTTC.

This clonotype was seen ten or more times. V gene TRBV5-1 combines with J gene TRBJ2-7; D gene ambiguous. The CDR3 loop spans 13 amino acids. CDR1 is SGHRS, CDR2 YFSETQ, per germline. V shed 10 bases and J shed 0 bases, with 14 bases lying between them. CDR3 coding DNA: TGCGCCTCCTCGGAACGGAACTCCTACGAGCAGTACTTC. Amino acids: CASSERNSYEQYF.

CDR3 sequence (DNA): TGTGCCAGCAGCCCTACAGGGTGGGGGAACACTGAAGCTTTCTTT. It specifies CASSPTGWGNTEAFF. The chain recombines TRBV7-9 with TRBJ1-1; D may be TRBD1 (6 bases). V shed 5 bases and J shed 1 base, with 14 bases lying between them. Germline CDR1 reads SEHNR; CDR2 reads FQNEAQ (reference sequence). This CDR3 spans 15 amino acids.

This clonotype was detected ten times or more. CDR3 protein: CASSLVPDREETQYF. In DNA form, the CDR3 reads TGCGCCAGCAGCTTGGTCCCGGACAGGGAAGAGACCCAGTACTTC. The gene calls are TRBV5-1 and TRBJ2-5; TRBD1 matches at 8 bases. The V gene's germline CDR1 is SGHRS and CDR2 YFSETQ. This CDR3 has 15 amino acids. V lost 0 bases to trimming and J lost 3 bases; unmatched junction nucleotides: 4.

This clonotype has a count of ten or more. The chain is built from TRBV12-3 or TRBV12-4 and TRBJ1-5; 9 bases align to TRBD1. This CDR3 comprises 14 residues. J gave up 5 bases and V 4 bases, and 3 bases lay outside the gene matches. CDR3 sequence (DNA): TGTGCCAGCAGTTACAGGGGGCCATATCAGCCCCAGCATTTT. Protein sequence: CASSYRGPYQPQHF.

The CDR3 spells CASNDRGGGNQPQHF. The CDR3 nucleotides read TGTGCCAGCAACGACAGGGGTGGGGGCAATCAGCCCCAGCATTTT. This chain links TRBV12-3 or TRBV12-4 with TRBJ1-5, with 8 bases identical to TRBD1. CDR3 size: 15 residues. The V and J ends lost 7 bases and 2 bases, in that order; junction bases with no gene match: 7.

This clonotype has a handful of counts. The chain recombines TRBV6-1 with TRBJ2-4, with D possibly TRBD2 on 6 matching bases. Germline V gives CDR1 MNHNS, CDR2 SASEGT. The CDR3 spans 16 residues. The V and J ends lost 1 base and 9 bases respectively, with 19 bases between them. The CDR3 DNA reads TGTGCCAGCAGTGAAGGTAGAGCGGGCTATCTAAGCATTCAGTACTTC. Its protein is CASSEGRAGYLSIQYF.

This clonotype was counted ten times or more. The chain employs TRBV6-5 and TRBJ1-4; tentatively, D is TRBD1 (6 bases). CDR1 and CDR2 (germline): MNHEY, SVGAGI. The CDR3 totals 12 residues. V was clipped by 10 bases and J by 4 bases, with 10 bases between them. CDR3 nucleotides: TGTGCCACCATGGGACATAATGAAAAACTGTTTTTT. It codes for CATMGHNEKLFF.

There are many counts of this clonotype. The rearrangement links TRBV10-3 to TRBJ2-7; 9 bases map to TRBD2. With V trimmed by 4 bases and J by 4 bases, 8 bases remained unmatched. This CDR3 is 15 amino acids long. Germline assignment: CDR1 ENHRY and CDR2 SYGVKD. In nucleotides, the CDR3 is TGTGCCATCAGTGGTTTAGCGGGAGACGCTTACGAGCAGTACTTC. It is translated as CAISGLAGDAYEQYF.

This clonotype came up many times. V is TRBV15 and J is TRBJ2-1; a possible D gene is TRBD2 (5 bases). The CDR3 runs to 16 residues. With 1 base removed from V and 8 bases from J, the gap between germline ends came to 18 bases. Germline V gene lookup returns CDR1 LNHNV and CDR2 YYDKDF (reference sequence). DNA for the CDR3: TGTGCCACCAGCAGAGCCCCGAGGGCAAGATTGGATGAGCAGTTCTTC. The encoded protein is CATSRAPRARLDEQFF.